Below are 11 T cell receptor beta chains sequenced from a single sample in a study of blood T cell repertoires in COVID-19. Assay used: immunoSEQ multiplex PCR; TCRdb lists only in-frame clones, some missing. The sample holds 250,000 to 350,000 clones; 75% to 90% are singletons and the top ten take 2.5% to 3.5%. Sequencing input: peripheral blood. The source is a woman in her thirties with COVID-19, enrolled during active disease.

This rearrangement joins TRBV3-1 (or the pseudogene TRBV3-2) to TRBJ2-3; tentative D call: TRBD2 (6 bases). This CDR3 comprises 14 residues. Trimming cost V 6 bases and J 2 bases, with 12 bases left between them. CDR1 and CDR2 (germline): LGHDT, YNNKEL (reference sequence). The CDR3 region is CASSDSGYTDTQYF. In DNA form, the CDR3 reads TGTGCCAGCAGTGATAGCGGCTACACAGATACGCAGTATTTT.

The V and J genes are TRBV21-1 and TRBJ2-1; the DNA was not used to check the table's D call, TRBD2. TRBV21-1 has pseudogene status. The CDR3 covers 16 residues. The CDR3 bases are TGTGCCAGCGGAACGAGGACTAGCGGGGGTTACAATGAGCAGTTCTTC. The encoded protein is CASGTRTSGGYNEQFF.

The chain joins TRBV7-9 to TRBJ1-1; no definite D call. The CDR3 runs to 13 residues. The germline V and J ends were trimmed by 8 bases and 1 base, with 11 bases remaining between them. Germline V gene lookup returns CDR1 SEHNR and CDR2 FQNEAQ (reference sequence). Here the CDR3 reads CASSGNANTEAFF. CDR3 coding DNA: TGTGCCAGCTCCGGGAATGCGAACACTGAAGCTTTCTTT.

The chain combines TRBV5-6 with TRBJ2-5; D ambiguous. Germline lookup yields CDR1 SGHDT and CDR2 YYEEEE. The CDR3 is made up of 12 amino acids. V dropped 0 bases and J dropped 5 bases, with 5 bases sitting between them. CDR3 residues: CASSLAAETQYF. The CDR3 nucleotides read TGTGCCAGCAGCTTGGCCGCGGAGACCCAGTACTTC. The full variable domain, in which reference TRBV5-6 and TRBJ2-5 provide the parts outside the CDR3, is DAGVTQSPTHLIKTRGQQVTLRCSPKSGHDTVSWYQQALGQGPQFIFQYYEEEERQRGNFPDRFSGHQFPNYSSELNVNALLLGDSALYLCASSLAAETQYFGPGTRLLVL.

The chain joins TRBV30 to TRBJ2-7, with D perhaps TRBD2 (6 bases). V shed 4 bases and J shed 0 bases, with 13 bases lying between them. From germline, CDR1 is GTSNPN and CDR2 SVGIG (reference sequence). The CDR3 contains 14 residues. Written as DNA, the CDR3 is TGTGCCTGGAATGCTGGACTAAGCTCCTACGAGCAGTACTTC. Amino acids: CAWNAGLSSYEQYF.

The genes are TRBV4-1 and TRBJ1-1, with D unresolved. Per germline, CDR1 MGHRA and CDR2 YSYEKL. Trimming stripped 1 base from V and 1 base from J, with 10 bases between. This CDR3 region has 15 residues. The CDR3 DNA reads TGCGCCAGCAGCCAAGCGGAGCACCCGAACACTGAAGCTTTCTTT. Translated: CASSQAEHPNTEAFF.

This CDR3 is CASSPGQDTGLEKLFF. Here the CDR3 DNA reads TGCGCCAGCAGCCCGGGACAGGACACCGGACTTGAAAAACTGTTTTTT. This chain connects TRBV5-1 to TRBJ1-4, with TRBD1 matching 8 bases. The germline gives CDR1 SGHRS, CDR2 YFSETQ. The CDR3 consists of 16 residues. Losses at the gene ends were 4 bases for V and 7 bases for J; bases not matched to a gene: 12.

V is TRBV28 and J is TRBJ1-5; D remains unclear. Germline assignment: CDR1 MDHEN and CDR2 SYDVKM. Trimming removed 2 bases at V and 0 bases at J, with 8 bases between. This CDR3 region has 15 residues. CDR3 amino acids: CASSLGLYSNQPQHF. Written as DNA, the CDR3 is TGTGCCAGCAGTTTAGGACTATATAGCAATCAGCCCCAGCATTTT.

There are a few counts of this clone. This chain links TRBV30 with TRBJ1-1; D is undetermined. Trimming pared 0 bases from V and 5 bases from J, leaving 7 bases between. In germline, CDR1 is GTSNPN, CDR2 SVGIG (reference sequence). The CDR3 has 12 residues. The CDR3 protein is CAWSVGRTEAFF. CDR3 coding DNA: TGTGCCTGGAGTGTGGGCAGGACTGAAGCTTTCTTT.

This clone has only a few counts. The rearrangement links TRBV6-5 to TRBJ1-2; 10 bases are shared with TRBD1. Losses at the gene ends were 6 bases for V and 4 bases for J; bases not matched to a gene: 2. The CDR3 spans 13 residues. The germline V gene encodes CDR1 MNHEY and CDR2 SVGAGI. DNA for the CDR3: TGTGCCAGCAGGAGGGACAGGGGCTATGGCTACACCTTC. This translates into CASRRDRGYGYTF.

The V and J genes are TRBV25-1 and TRBJ1-6; tentative D call: TRBD1 (5 bases). Trimming stripped 2 bases from V and 5 bases from J, with 7 bases between. Germline V gene data show CDR1 as MGHDK and CDR2 as SYGVNS. The CDR3 totals 14 residues. CDR3 sequence reads: CASSEGADNSPLHF. CDR3 nucleotide sequence: TGTGCCAGCAGTGAAGGGGCGGATAATTCACCCCTCCACTTT.